This section outlines one T cell receptor beta chain sequence together with its context. Its specificity is unknown. The method was immunoSEQ multiplex PCR; TCRdb's version includes in-frame clones alone and lacks a portion of them. Of 110,000 to 150,000 clones listed, 92% are singletons. This specimen belongs to a study of T cell responses to AZD1222 COVID-19 vaccine. Overall study: Pooled together were second doses at about 4 or about 12 weeks.

The germline gives CDR1 MNHEY, CDR2 SVGAGI. The CDR3 loop spans 11 amino acids. Trimming removed 6 bases from V and 6 bases from J, with 9 bases in between. General study points: In the spike-specific TCR repertoire, nearly half reportedly target unmutated variant regions. Females outnumbered males among donors, who were mostly white British; clonal diversity was possibly underestimated.

The chain uses TRBV6-5 and TRBJ2-7; D is ambiguous. The sequenced sample was peripheral blood, obtained on day 0 of AZD1222 vaccination. The receptor's source is an adult in good health. The CDR3 DNA follows: TGTGCCAGCAGCTACATGGGCGAGCAGTACTTC. Its translation is CASSYMGEQYF.